This T cell receptor (beta chain) is from a study of blood T cell repertoires in COVID-19. Looking at the study overall: Donors in the United States, Italy and Spain gave samples during acute or convalescent COVID-19. Sources were T cells, B-cell-depleted T cells, or PBMCs; the material itself was cDNA or gDNA.

In the authors' workflow: Counts of nucleated cells, estimated from reference gene primer amplification, were obtained. Some clones are missing from TCRdb's copy, which holds only in-frame ones; the method was immunoSEQ multiplex PCR. Clone size and V and J calls were adopted from that table, with D and trimming inferred from the DNA. The data contain 60,000 to 85,000 clones, 85% of them singletons. Trimming stripped 3 bases from V and 8 bases from J, with 7 bases between. Germline loops: CDR1 LNHDA, CDR2 SQIVND (reference sequence). This CDR3 spans 11 amino acids. The source material was peripheral blood. The receptor was derived from a man aged 60 to 69 with COVID-19, enrolled during active disease. The V call is TRBV19, the J call TRBJ1-1; D is unclear. CDR3 loop: CASSMAGEAFF. Here the CDR3 DNA reads TGTGCCAGTAGTATGGCAGGAGAAGCTTTCTTT. The variable domain in full, with the rest retrieved from reference TRBV19 and TRBJ1-1, is DGGITQSPKYLFRKEGQNVTLSCEQNLNHDAMYWYRQDPGQGLRLIYYSQIVNDFQKGDIAEGYSVSREKKESFPLTVTSAQKNPTAFYLCASSMAGEAFFGQGTRLTVV.